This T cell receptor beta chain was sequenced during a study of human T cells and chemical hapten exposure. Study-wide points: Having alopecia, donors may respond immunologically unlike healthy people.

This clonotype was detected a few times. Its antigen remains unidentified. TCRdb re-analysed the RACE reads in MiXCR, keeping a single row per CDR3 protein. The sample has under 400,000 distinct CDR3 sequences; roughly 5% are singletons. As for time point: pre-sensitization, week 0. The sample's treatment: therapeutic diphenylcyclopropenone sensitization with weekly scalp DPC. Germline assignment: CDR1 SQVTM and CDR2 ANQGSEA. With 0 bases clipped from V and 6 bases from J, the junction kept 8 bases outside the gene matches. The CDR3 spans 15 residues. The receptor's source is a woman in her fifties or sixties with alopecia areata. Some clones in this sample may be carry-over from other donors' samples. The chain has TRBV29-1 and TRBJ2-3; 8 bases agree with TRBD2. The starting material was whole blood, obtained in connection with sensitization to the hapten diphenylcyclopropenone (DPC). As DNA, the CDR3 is TGCAGCGTTGAAGATACGGGGGGGCCATACGATACGCAGTATTTT. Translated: CSVEDTGGPYDTQYF.